Reported below is one T cell receptor beta chain. Its antigen is not identified. The germline V gene encodes CDR1 SGHAT and CDR2 FQNNGV. With 1 base removed from V and 1 base from J, the gap between germline ends came to 8 bases. The CDR3 length is 15 residues. Cells that made up the mixed lymphocyte reaction were cocultured at 37°C for approximately 6 days. This table comes from immunoSEQ multiplex PCR, and its TCRdb copy is limited to in-frame clones, with some not included. The sample consists of 15,000 to 20,000 clones, around 40% of them appearing once. The sample originates from a study of siplizumab effects on memory and regulatory T cells. Study at large: Siplizumab-treated (roughly 0.94 ug/mL) and drug-free mixed lymphocyte reactions were paired.

This clonotype originated in a human donor in good health; the cells came from an allogeneic mixed lymphocyte reaction. Some clones in this sample may be carry-over from other donors' samples. The chain employs TRBV11-2 and TRBJ1-5; D is unresolved. Specimen: CFSE-low (dividing) CD4+ T cells sorted from an allogeneic mixed lymphocyte reaction. CDR3 loop: CASSLGGLSNQPQHF. Here the CDR3 DNA reads TGTGCCAGCAGCTTAGGAGGGTTAAGCAATCAGCCCCAGCATTTT.